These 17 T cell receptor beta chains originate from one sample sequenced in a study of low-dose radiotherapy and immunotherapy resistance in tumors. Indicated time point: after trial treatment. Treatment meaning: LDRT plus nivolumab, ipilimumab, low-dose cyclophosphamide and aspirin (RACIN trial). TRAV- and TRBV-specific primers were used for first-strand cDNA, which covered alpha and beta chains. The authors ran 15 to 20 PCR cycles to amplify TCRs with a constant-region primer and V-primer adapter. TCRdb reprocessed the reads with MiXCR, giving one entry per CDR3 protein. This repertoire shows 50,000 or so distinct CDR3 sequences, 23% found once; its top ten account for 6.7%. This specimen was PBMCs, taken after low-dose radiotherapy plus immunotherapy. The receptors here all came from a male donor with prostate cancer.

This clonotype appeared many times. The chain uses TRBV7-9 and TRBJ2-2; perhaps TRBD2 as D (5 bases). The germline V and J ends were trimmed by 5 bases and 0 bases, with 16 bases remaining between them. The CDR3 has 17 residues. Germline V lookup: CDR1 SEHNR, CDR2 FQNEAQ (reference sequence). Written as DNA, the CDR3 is TGTGCCAGCAGCCTGCGAATGGCGGGCCCGAACACCGGGGAGCTGTTTTTT. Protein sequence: CASSLRMAGPNTGELFF.

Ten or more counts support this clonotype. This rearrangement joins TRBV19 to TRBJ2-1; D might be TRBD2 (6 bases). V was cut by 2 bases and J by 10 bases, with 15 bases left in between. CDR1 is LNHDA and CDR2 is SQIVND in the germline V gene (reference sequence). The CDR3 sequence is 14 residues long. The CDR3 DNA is TGTGCCAGTAGTATAACTCATAAACGGGGGGAGCAGTTCTTC. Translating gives CASSITHKRGEQFF.

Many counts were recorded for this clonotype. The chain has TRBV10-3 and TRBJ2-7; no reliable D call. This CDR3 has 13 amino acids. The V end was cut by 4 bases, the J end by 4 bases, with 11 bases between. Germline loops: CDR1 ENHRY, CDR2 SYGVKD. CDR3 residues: CAISAELRYEQYF. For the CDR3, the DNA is TGTGCCATCAGTGCGGAGCTACGATACGAGCAGTACTTC.

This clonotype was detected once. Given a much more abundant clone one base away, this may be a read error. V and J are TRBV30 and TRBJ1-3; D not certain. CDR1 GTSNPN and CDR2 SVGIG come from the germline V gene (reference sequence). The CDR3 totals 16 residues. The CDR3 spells CARSVGLSNSGNTIYF. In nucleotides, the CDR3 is TGTGCCCGGAGTGTCGGATTGAGCAACTCTGGAAACACCATATATTTT. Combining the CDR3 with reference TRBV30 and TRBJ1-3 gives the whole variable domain SQTIHQWPATLVQPVGSPLSLECTVEGTSNPNLYWYRQAAGRGLQLLFYSVGIGQISSEVPQNLSASRPQDRQFILSSKKLLLSDSGFYLCARSVGLSNSGNTIYFGEGSWLTVV.

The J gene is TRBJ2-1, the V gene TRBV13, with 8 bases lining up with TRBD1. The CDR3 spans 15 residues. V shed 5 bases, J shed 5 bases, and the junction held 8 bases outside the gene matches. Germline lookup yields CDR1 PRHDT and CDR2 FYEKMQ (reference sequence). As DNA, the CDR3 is TGTGCCAGCAGCATTACAGGACAGGGTCACAATGAGCAGTTCTTC. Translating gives CASSITGQGHNEQFF.

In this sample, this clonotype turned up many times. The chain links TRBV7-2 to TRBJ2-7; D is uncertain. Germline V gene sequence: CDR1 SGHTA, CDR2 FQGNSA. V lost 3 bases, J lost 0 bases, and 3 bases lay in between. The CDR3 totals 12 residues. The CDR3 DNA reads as TGTGCCAGCAGCTTCCCCTCCTACGAGCAGTACTTC. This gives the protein CASSFPSYEQYF.

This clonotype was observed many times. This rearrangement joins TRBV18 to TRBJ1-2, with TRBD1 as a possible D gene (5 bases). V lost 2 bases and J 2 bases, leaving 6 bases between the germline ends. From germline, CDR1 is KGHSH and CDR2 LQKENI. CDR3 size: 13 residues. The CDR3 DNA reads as TGTGCCAGCTCACCAGACAGAAACTATGGCTACACCTTC. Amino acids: CASSPDRNYGYTF.

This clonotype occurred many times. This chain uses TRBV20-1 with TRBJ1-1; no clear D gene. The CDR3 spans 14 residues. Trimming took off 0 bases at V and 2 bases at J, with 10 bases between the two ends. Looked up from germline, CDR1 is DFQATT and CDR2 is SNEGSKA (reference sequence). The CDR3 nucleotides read TGCAGTGCTAGAGATTCGCGGGGTAACACTGAAGCTTTCTTT. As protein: CSARDSRGNTEAFF.

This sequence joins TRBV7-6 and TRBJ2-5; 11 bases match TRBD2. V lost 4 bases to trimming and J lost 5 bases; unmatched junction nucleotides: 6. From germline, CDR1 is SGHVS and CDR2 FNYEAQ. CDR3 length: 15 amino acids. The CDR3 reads CASSSIAGGRETQYF. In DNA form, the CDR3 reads TGTGCCAGCAGCTCAATAGCGGGAGGGCGGGAGACCCAGTACTTC.

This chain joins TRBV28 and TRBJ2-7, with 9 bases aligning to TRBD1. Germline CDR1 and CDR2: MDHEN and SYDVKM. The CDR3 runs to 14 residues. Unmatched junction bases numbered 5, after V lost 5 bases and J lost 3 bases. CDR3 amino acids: CASSPRDRVYEQYF. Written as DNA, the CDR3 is TGTGCCAGCAGTCCCCGGGACAGGGTCTACGAGCAGTACTTC.

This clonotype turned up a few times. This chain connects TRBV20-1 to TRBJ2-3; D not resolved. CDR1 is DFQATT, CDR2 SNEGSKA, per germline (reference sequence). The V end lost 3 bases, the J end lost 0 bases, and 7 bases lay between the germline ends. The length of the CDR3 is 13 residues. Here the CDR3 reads CSASQFSTDTQYF. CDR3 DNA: TGCAGTGCTAGCCAGTTTAGCACAGATACGCAGTATTTT.

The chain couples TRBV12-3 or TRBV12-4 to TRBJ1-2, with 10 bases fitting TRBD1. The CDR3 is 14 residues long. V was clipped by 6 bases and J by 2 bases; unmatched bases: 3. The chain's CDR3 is CASRATGGNYGYTF. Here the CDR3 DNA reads TGTGCCAGCAGAGCGACAGGGGGCAACTATGGCTACACCTTC.

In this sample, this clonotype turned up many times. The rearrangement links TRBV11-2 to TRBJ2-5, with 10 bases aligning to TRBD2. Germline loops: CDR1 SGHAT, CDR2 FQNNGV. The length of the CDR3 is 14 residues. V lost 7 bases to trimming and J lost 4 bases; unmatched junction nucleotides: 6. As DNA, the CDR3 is TGTGCCAGCACGGAAGCGGGGGGGCCAGAGACCCAGTACTTC. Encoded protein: CASTEAGGPETQYF.

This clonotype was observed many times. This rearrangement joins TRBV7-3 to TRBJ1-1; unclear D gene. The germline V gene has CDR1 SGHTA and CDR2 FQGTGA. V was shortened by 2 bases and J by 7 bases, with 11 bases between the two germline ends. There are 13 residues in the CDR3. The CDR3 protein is CASSLLSPGEAFF. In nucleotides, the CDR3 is TGTGCCAGCAGCTTACTAAGCCCCGGTGAAGCTTTCTTT.

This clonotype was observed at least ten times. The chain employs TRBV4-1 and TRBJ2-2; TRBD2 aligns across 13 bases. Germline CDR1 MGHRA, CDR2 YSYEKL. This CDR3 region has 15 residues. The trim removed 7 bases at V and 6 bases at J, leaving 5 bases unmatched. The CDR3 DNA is TGCGCCAGCAATCCGGGACTAGCGGGACCCGGGGAGCTGTTTTTT. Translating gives CASNPGLAGPGELFF.

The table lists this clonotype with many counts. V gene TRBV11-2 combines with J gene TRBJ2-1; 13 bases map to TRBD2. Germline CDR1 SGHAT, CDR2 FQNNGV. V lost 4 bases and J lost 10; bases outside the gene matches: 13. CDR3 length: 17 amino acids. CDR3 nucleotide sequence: TGTGCCAGCAGCTCGTCCCCTACTAGCGGGGGGGGGGAGGAGCAGTTCTTC. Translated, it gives CASSSSPTSGGGEEQFF.

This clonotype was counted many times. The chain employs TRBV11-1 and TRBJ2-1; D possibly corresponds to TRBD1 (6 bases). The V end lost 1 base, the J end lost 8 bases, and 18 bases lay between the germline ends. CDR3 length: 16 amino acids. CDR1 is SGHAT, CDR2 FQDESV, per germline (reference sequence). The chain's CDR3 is CASSLVNYRDFYEQFF. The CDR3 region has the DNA TGTGCCAGCAGCTTAGTTAATTACAGGGATTTCTATGAGCAGTTCTTC.